This T cell receptor (beta chain) was profiled in a study of a mutant IDH1 vaccine in newly diagnosed glioma. Looking at the study overall: Beginning 4-6 weeks after radiotherapy alone, or with temozolomide cycles, vaccination took place. Patients were pretreated with radiotherapy, temozolomide, or both, mostly both.

Trimming left V 8 bases short and J 5 bases short, with 16 bases between. There are 13 residues in the CDR3. Germline assignment: CDR1 SQVTM and CDR2 ANQGSEA. Of note for this clone: Its target is unknown.

Time point noted: week 35, safety follow-up. Topical imiquimod accompanied each vaccine dose, which consisted of 300 ug of mutant IDH1 20-mer peptide. Assay used: immunoSEQ multiplex PCR; TCRdb lists only in-frame clones, some missing. The sample has around 60,000 clones; around 81% are singletons. Study-wide findings and caveats: Pseudoprogression seemingly bore no relation to changes in top peripheral T cell clonotypes. Altogether, roughly 93% of patients exhibited vaccine-induced immune responses.

Sequencing was performed on PBMCs, taken from a glioma patient whose treatment included an IDH1 peptide vaccine. The source of this sequence is a man between 35 and 55 years old with glioma. The chain joins TRBV29-1 to TRBJ2-1, with a tentative D call TRBD2 (6 bases). The CDR3 nucleotides read TGCAGCTTGGCGGGACGTCTAAACAATGAGCAGTTCTTC. This translates into CSLAGRLNNEQFF.